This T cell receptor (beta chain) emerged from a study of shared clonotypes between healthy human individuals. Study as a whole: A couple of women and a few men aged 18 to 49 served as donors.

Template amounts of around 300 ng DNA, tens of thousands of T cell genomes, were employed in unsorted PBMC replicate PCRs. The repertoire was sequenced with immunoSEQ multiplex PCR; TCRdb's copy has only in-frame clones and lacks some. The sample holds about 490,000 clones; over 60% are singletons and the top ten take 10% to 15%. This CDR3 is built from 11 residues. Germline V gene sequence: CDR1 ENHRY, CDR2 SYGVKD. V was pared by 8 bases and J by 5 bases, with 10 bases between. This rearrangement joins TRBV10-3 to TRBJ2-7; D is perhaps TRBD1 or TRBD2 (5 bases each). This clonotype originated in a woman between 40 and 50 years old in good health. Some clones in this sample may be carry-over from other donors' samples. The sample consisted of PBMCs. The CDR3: CAISGSHEQYF. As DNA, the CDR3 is TGTGCCATCTCAGGGAGCCACGAGCAGTACTTC.